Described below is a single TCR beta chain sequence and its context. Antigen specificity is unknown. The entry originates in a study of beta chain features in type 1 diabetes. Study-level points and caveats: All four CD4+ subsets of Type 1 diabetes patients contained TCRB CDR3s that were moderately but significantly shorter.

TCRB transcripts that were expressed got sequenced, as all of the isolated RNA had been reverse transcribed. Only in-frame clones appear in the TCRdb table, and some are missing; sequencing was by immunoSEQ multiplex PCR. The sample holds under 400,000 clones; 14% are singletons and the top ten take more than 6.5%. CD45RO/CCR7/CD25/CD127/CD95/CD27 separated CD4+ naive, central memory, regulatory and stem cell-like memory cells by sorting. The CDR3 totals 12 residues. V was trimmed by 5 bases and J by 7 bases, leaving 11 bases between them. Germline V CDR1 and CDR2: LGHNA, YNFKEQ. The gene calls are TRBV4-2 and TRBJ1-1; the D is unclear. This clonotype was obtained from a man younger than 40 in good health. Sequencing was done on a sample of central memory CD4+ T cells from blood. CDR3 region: CASSLELGEAFF. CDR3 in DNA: TGTGCCAGCAGCTTAGAGCTGGGTGAAGCTTTCTTT.